The 26 T cell receptor beta chains below all came from one sample that was sequenced in a study of T cell responses to AZD1222 COVID-19 vaccine. Assay used: immunoSEQ multiplex PCR; TCRdb lists only in-frame clones, some missing. The table has more than 150,000 clones, about nine tenths seen once. The material was peripheral blood, obtained on day 0 of AZD1222 vaccination. Receptor source: an adult in good health.

This chain uses TRBV5-1 with TRBJ1-1, with 9 bases matching TRBD1. The V gene end was trimmed by 4 bases and the J gene end by 3 bases; junction bases not matched to a gene: 4. The CDR3 has 14 amino acids. Per the germline V gene, CDR1 is SGHRS and CDR2 is YFSETQ. The CDR3: CASSGGQGYTEAFF. The CDR3 nucleotides read TGCGCCAGCAGCGGAGGACAGGGGTACACTGAAGCTTTCTTT. The entire variable domain, with the rest obtained from reference TRBV5-1 and TRBJ1-1, is as follows: KAGVTQTPRYLIKTRGQQVTLSCSPISGHRSVSWYQQTPGQGLQFLFEYFSETQRNKGNFPGRFSGRQFSNSRSEMNVSTLELGDSALYLCASSGGQGYTEAFFGQGTRLTVV.

The chain combines TRBV2 with TRBJ1-2; the match to TRBD1 covers 7 bases. Germline CDR1 reads SNHLY; CDR2 reads FYNNEI. V was clipped by 4 bases and J by 3 bases; unmatched bases: 11. The CDR3 runs 16 residues. CDR3 residues: CASSGPPGQDYYGYTF. DNA of the CDR3: TGTGCCAGCAGTGGGCCCCCCGGACAGGACTACTATGGCTACACCTTC.

The genes are TRBV6-5 and TRBJ1-1; D is possibly TRBD1 (5 bases). Trimming stripped 0 bases from V and 1 base from J, with 9 bases between. The CDR3 spans 15 residues. CDR1 is MNHEY and CDR2 is SVGAGI in the germline V gene. CDR3 DNA sequence: TGTGCCAGCAGTTACTCGGACACGGAGAACACTGAAGCTTTCTTT. Translation gives CASSYSDTENTEAFF.

The CDR3 DNA is TGTGCCAGCAGTTACCATTTCCTCGCCGGGGAAGCTTTCTTT. This codes for CASSYHFLAGEAFF. V is TRBV11-1 and J is TRBJ1-1, with unresolved D. CDR1 and CDR2 from the germline V gene are SGHAT and FQDESV (reference sequence). This CDR3 contains 14 residues. Trimming left V 6 bases short and J 8 bases short, with 19 bases between.

The rearrangement joins TRBV28 to TRBJ1-6, with 7 nucleotides matching TRBD1. The length of the CDR3 is 15 residues. J gave up 8 bases and V 4 bases, and 8 bases lay outside the gene matches. The germline gives CDR1 MDHEN, CDR2 SYDVKM. The CDR3 sequence is CASSWSKGADSPLHF. In DNA form, the CDR3 reads TGTGCCAGCAGTTGGAGTAAGGGGGCTGATTCACCCCTCCACTTT.

This clone showed up just a few times. The chain employs TRBV7-8 and TRBJ2-1; 10 bases map to TRBD2. Germline V lookup: CDR1 SGHVS, CDR2 FQNEAQ. V lost 2 bases and J lost 3; bases outside the gene matches: 4. The CDR3 runs 16 residues. CDR3: CASSLNSGGIYNEQFF. CDR3 nucleotides: TGTGCCAGCAGCTTAAATAGCGGGGGGATCTACAATGAGCAGTTCTTC.

The chain combines TRBV9 with TRBJ2-7; 7 positions match TRBD1. V lost 3 bases, J lost 3 bases, and 6 bases stayed unmatched. The germline V gene encodes CDR1 SGDLS and CDR2 YYNGEE. CDR3 length equals 14 residues. The CDR3 region is CASSDSTGFYEQYF. The CDR3 bases are TGTGCCAGCAGCGATTCGACAGGGTTCTACGAGCAGTACTTC.

This clone has just a few counts. This rearrangement joins TRBV30 to TRBJ1-1; 9 bases align to TRBD1. The CDR3 is made up of 13 amino acids. The germline V gene has CDR1 GTSNPN and CDR2 SVGIG (reference sequence). V lost 5 bases, J lost 0 bases, and 1 base stayed unmatched. In nucleotides, the CDR3 is TGTGCCTGGGGACAGGGGCTGAACACTGAAGCTTTCTTT. This sequence encodes CAWGQGLNTEAFF.

The V call is TRBV6-2 or TRBV6-3, the J call TRBJ2-1; 11 bases are a match to TRBD1. The germline CDR1 and CDR2 sequences are MNHEY and SVGEGT. V gave up 3 bases and J gave up 5 bases; unmatched junction bases: 9. This CDR3 spans 17 amino acids. CDR3 sequence reads: CASSYGWGTGGNNEQFF. The CDR3 bases are TGTGCCAGCAGTTATGGTTGGGGGACAGGGGGGAACAATGAGCAGTTCTTC.

The chain uses TRBV19 and TRBJ1-2; no clear D. V lost 4 bases to trimming and J lost 4 bases, with 7 bases between them. This CDR3 has 12 amino acids. The germline gives CDR1 LNHDA, CDR2 SQIVND (reference sequence). CDR3 region: CASSKGSYGYTF. Here the CDR3 DNA reads TGTGCCAGTAGTAAGGGCAGCTATGGCTACACCTTC.

This sequence joins TRBV20-1 and TRBJ2-3; perhaps TRBD1 as D (5 bases). The CDR3 covers 11 residues. V was clipped by 5 bases and J by 6 bases, with 9 bases between them. Germline V gene data show CDR1 as DFQATT and CDR2 as SNEGSKA (reference sequence). The DNA for the CDR3 is TGCAGTGCTTTCAGGGCGGATACGCAGTATTTT. Protein product: CSAFRADTQYF.

The V call is TRBV11-2, the J call TRBJ1-1; 7 bases line up with TRBD1. Germline CDR1 reads SGHAT; CDR2 reads FQNNGV. The V gene end was trimmed by 2 bases and the J gene end by 5 bases; junction bases not matched to a gene: 8. This CDR3 spans 15 amino acids. The CDR3: CASSLPGQVGTEAFF. The CDR3 DNA is TGTGCCAGCAGCTTACCCGGACAGGTTGGGACTGAAGCTTTCTTT.

This sequence joins TRBV2 and TRBJ1-2, with a weak D call TRBD1 (6 bases). Trimming left V 6 bases short and J 8 bases short, with 13 bases between. The CDR3 has 12 amino acids. CDR1 is SNHLY, CDR2 FYNNEI, per germline. The CDR3 DNA reads TGTGCCAGCAGCACAGGGCTCTACGGCTACACCTTC. Its translation: CASSTGLYGYTF.

CDR3 DNA: TGTGCCTGGAGTTACAGTAGCAATCAGCCCCAGCATTTT. This codes for CAWSYSSNQPQHF. The genes are TRBV30 and TRBJ1-5; D gene unclear. The CDR3 contains 13 residues. V was pared by 2 bases and J by 0 bases, with 5 bases between. The germline V gene has CDR1 GTSNPN and CDR2 SVGIG (reference sequence). Full variable domain (outside the CDR3, taken from reference TRBV30 and TRBJ1-5): SQTIHQWPATLVQPVGSPLSLECTVEGTSNPNLYWYRQAAGRGLQLLFYSVGIGQISSEVPQNLSASRPQDRQFILSSKKLLLSDSGFYLCAWSYSSNQPQHFGDGTRLSIL.

This clone was recorded once. In DNA form, the CDR3 reads TGTGCCAGCACCCCCGGACAGAATAATTCACCCCTCCACTTT. It translates to CASTPGQNNSPLHF. The V gene is TRBV7-9, the J gene TRBJ1-6; perhaps TRBD1 as D (6 bases). Germline V CDR1 and CDR2: SEHNR, FQNEAQ (reference sequence). Deletions cut 7 bases from V and 5 bases from J, with 12 bases between. This CDR3 is built from 14 residues.

The CDR3 here is CASSPWGGSYNEQFF. In DNA, the CDR3 is TGTGCCAGCAGCCCCTGGGGGGGCTCCTACAATGAGCAGTTCTTC. The gene calls are TRBV11-2 and TRBJ2-1, with TRBD2 matching 7 bases. Germline loops: CDR1 SGHAT, CDR2 FQNNGV. The CDR3 totals 15 residues. V shed 5 bases, J shed 0 bases, and the junction held 4 bases outside the gene matches.

The CDR3, as DNA: TGTGCCAGCAATGAGCGGGGGGGCTCGGGTGAGCAGTTCTTC. Residues: CASNERGGSGEQFF. The rearrangement uses TRBV2 and TRBJ2-1, with TRBD2 matching 10 bases. After removal of 7 bases from V and 9 bases from J, the junction contained 9 bases not matched to a gene. The germline V gene has CDR1 SNHLY and CDR2 FYNNEI. The CDR3 covers 14 residues. Using reference TRBV2 and TRBJ2-1 for the parts outside the CDR3, the full variable domain is EPEVTQTPSHQVTQMGQEVILRCVPISNHLYFYWYRQILGQKVEFLVSFYNNEISEKSEIFDDQFSVERPDGSNFTLKIRSTKLEDSAMYFCASNERGGSGEQFFGPGTRLTVL.

The chain joins TRBV11-3 to TRBJ2-5, with 9 nucleotides matching TRBD1. Trimming removed 3 bases from V and 2 bases from J; junction bases left unmatched: 4. CDR1 and CDR2 (germline): SGHNT, YENEEA. The length of the CDR3 is 15 residues. The DNA for the CDR3 is TGTGCCAGCAGCTTCGGGACAGGGCTACAAGAGACCCAGTACTTC. Its protein is CASSFGTGLQETQYF.

The gene calls are TRBV27 and TRBJ1-4; D possibly corresponds to TRBD1 (6 bases). CDR1 is MNHEY and CDR2 is SMNVEV in the germline V gene (reference sequence). Trimming removed 4 bases at V and 3 bases at J, with 12 bases between. The CDR3 spans 15 residues. The CDR3 DNA reads as TGTGCCAGCAGTTCCGGGGGCCTGGCTAATGAAAAACTGTTTTTT. It is translated as CASSSGGLANEKLFF.

The chain recombines TRBV28 with TRBJ1-4, with D unresolved. The CDR3 length is 12 residues. Germline lookup yields CDR1 MDHEN and CDR2 SYDVKM. Trimming stripped 8 bases from V and 7 bases from J, with 11 bases between. This chain's CDR3 is CASGPVREKLFF. DNA of the CDR3: TGTGCCAGCGGACCGGTACGTGAAAAACTGTTTTTT.

The chain has TRBV5-6 and TRBJ1-2; TRBD1 agrees at 8 bases. V lost 2 bases, J lost 2 bases, and 5 bases stayed unmatched. Germline loops: CDR1 SGHDT, CDR2 YYEEEE. This CDR3 is 15 amino acids long. CDR3 amino acids: CASSFKTGVNYGYTF. DNA of the CDR3: TGTGCCAGCAGCTTCAAGACAGGGGTGAACTATGGCTACACCTTC.

The chain links TRBV5-6 to TRBJ2-2; D gene ambiguous. Germline V gene data show CDR1 as SGHDT and CDR2 as YYEEEE. The V end was cut by 4 bases, the J end by 0 bases, with 13 bases between. This CDR3 contains 16 residues. DNA of the CDR3: TGTGCCAGCAGCCTCCCCTGGACCACGAACACCGGGGAGCTGTTTTTT. Translation gives CASSLPWTTNTGELFF.

The chain combines TRBV9 with TRBJ1-1; D remains unclear. Trimming left V 0 bases short and J 5 bases short, with 11 bases between. Germline CDR1 SGDLS, CDR2 YYNGEE. The CDR3 has 14 amino acids. CDR3 sequence: CASSVGPGGTEAFF. CDR3 nucleotides: TGTGCCAGCAGCGTAGGGCCGGGAGGAACTGAAGCTTTCTTT.

The chain uses TRBV27 and TRBJ1-5; possible D gene TRBD1, 6 bases. The CDR3 length is 15 residues. Trimming stripped 6 bases from V and 1 base from J, with 13 bases between. CDR1 and CDR2 (germline): MNHEY, SMNVEV (reference sequence). The CDR3 DNA reads TGTGCCAGCAGCGACAGGTCCATAAGCAATCAGCCCCAGCATTTT. Residues: CASSDRSISNQPQHF.

The chain carries TRBV4-1 and TRBJ1-1, with a possible D match to TRBD1 (6 bases). The CDR3 runs to 14 residues. V gave up 4 bases and J gave up 1 base, with 10 bases separating them. The germline V gene encodes CDR1 MGHRA and CDR2 YSYEKL. The CDR3 loop is CASSLGQTNTEAFF. The CDR3 DNA reads TGCGCCAGCAGCCTGGGACAAACGAACACTGAAGCTTTCTTT.

The J gene is TRBJ1-2, the V gene TRBV6-4, with D hard to call. The CDR3 loop spans 14 amino acids. Trimming removed 6 bases from V and 4 bases from J, with 15 bases in between. Germline-derived CDR1 and CDR2 are MRHNA and SNTAGT. The CDR3 DNA sequence: TGTGCCAGCAGCCCGACATCAGAGGGCTATGGCTACACCTTC. Its protein is CASSPTSEGYGYTF.